The clone carrying this T cell receptor beta chain has more than one count but fewer than ten. The CDR3 loop spans 12 amino acids. The germline V and J ends were trimmed by 3 bases and 4 bases, with 4 bases remaining between them. Germline V gene sequence: CDR1 SEHNR, CDR2 FQNEAQ (reference sequence). This sample was taken from a study of cytomegalovirus exposure and HLA in healthy donors. This table comes from immunoSEQ multiplex PCR, and its TCRdb copy is limited to in-frame clones, with some not included. In the table there are 100,000 or so clones, around 85% of which are singletons. What was sequenced was PBMCs. The clonotype was recovered from a man between 18 and 29 years old in good health and CMV-seropositive. This chain uses TRBV7-9 with TRBJ1-5; D gene uncertain. CDR3 protein: CASSFRNQPQHF. Written as DNA, the CDR3 is TGTGCCAGCAGCTTCAGAAATCAGCCCCAGCATTTT.